Presented here are 16 T cell receptor beta chains from one specimen sequenced in a study of T cell responses to AZD1222 COVID-19 vaccine. The protocol was immunoSEQ multiplex PCR, while the TCRdb copy is restricted to in-frame clones and leaves out a portion. The table records 100,000 to 140,000 clones, under 95% of them present only once. The source material was peripheral blood, sampled 28 days after the second AZD1222 dose. The receptor set was obtained from an adult who received the AZD1222 COVID-19 vaccine.

In this sample, this clone turned up once. The J gene is TRBJ1-1, the V gene TRBV5-5; 9 nucleotides line up with TRBD1. V was pared by 4 bases and J by 3 bases, with 13 bases of the junction left unmatched. Germline V gives CDR1 SGHKS, CDR2 YYEKEE (reference sequence). The CDR3 is 17 residues long. The CDR3 loop reads CASSPGLGTGPYTEAFF. As DNA, the CDR3 is TGTGCCAGCAGCCCTGGTCTTGGGACAGGGCCTTACACTGAAGCTTTCTTT.

This sequence joins TRBV4-1 and TRBJ1-1; 11 bases are a match to TRBD1. There are 16 residues in the CDR3. V shed 1 base, J shed 1 base, and the junction held 2 bases outside the gene matches. Germline V lookup: CDR1 MGHRA, CDR2 YSYEKL. The CDR3 nucleotides read TGCGCCAGCAGCCAAGGGGACAGGGGGTGGAACACTGAAGCTTTCTTT. Translating it yields CASSQGDRGWNTEAFF.

Here the CDR3 reads CASSRQGEGEKLFF. The DNA for the CDR3 is TGTGCCAGCAGTCGACAGGGGGAAGGTGAAAAACTGTTTTTT. This chain links TRBV27 with TRBJ1-4; 9 positions match TRBD1. Trimming at V came to 5 bases and at J to 7 bases, leaving 5 bases not matched to a gene. This CDR3 region has 14 residues. CDR1 is MNHEY, CDR2 SMNVEV, per germline (reference sequence).

The V call is TRBV27, the J call TRBJ1-2; unclear D gene. The V end was cut by 2 bases, the J end by 2 bases, with 6 bases between. This CDR3 has 13 residues. CDR1 is MNHEY, CDR2 SMNVEV, per germline (reference sequence). The CDR3 loop is CASSLNGNYGYTF. As DNA, the CDR3 is TGTGCCAGCAGTTTAAACGGAAACTATGGCTACACCTTC.

V is TRBV11-2 and J is TRBJ1-2; 7 bases match TRBD1. The CDR3 is 14 amino acids. The V and J ends lost 4 bases and 4 bases, in that order; junction bases with no gene match: 6. Germline CDR1 reads SGHAT; CDR2 reads FQNNGV. The CDR3 DNA is TGTGCCAGCAGCTCCGACAGGGCGGGCTATGGCTACACCTTC. Translating gives CASSSDRAGYGYTF.

The chain carries TRBV28 and TRBJ1-5; D gene uncertain. Per the germline V gene, CDR1 is MDHEN and CDR2 is SYDVKM. The CDR3 consists of 19 residues. The ends were cut back, 6 bases at V and 3 bases at J, with 27 bases in the middle. CDR3: CASRIHFAREQINNQPQHF. In DNA form, the CDR3 reads TGTGCCAGCAGGATACATTTTGCTCGGGAGCAGATTAACAATCAGCCCCAGCATTTT. The whole variable domain, remainder taken from reference TRBV28 and TRBJ1-5, is DVKVTQSSRYLVKRTGEKVFLECVQDMDHENMFWYRQDPGLGLRLIYFSYDVKMKEKGDIPEGYSVSREKKERFSLILESASTNQTSMYLCASRIHFAREQINNQPQHFGDGTRLSIL.

The J gene is TRBJ1-1, the V gene TRBV25-1; D remains unclear. Germline lookup yields CDR1 MGHDK and CDR2 SYGVNS. Trimming pared 7 bases from V and 5 bases from J, leaving 14 bases between. There are 13 residues in the CDR3. This CDR3 reads CASKLPSGTEAFF. DNA for the CDR3: TGTGCCAGCAAGTTACCTAGCGGAACTGAAGCTTTCTTT.

The chain combines TRBV5-6 with TRBJ1-4; D might be TRBD1 (5 bases). Trimming took 4 bases from V and 6 from J, leaving 13 bases between them. Germline lookup yields CDR1 SGHDT and CDR2 YYEEEE. This CDR3 region has 14 residues. CDR3 sequence: CASSVGTGDEKLFF. CDR3 in DNA: TGTGCCAGCAGCGTCGGGACTGGAGATGAAAAACTGTTTTTT.

This clone occurred once. The chain links TRBV28 to TRBJ1-5; D ambiguous. The CDR3 has 17 residues. Germline V CDR1 and CDR2: MDHEN, SYDVKM. The ends were cut back, 4 bases at V and 3 bases at J, with 19 bases in the middle. This chain's CDR3 is CASSYLGRAVPNQPQHF. The CDR3 coding sequence is TGTGCCAGCAGTTATCTGGGGAGGGCGGTTCCCAATCAGCCCCAGCATTTT. The full variable domain, in which reference TRBV28 and TRBJ1-5 provide the parts outside the CDR3, is DVKVTQSSRYLVKRTGEKVFLECVQDMDHENMFWYRQDPGLGLRLIYFSYDVKMKEKGDIPEGYSVSREKKERFSLILESASTNQTSMYLCASSYLGRAVPNQPQHFGDGTRLSIL.

The chain combines TRBV6-5 with TRBJ1-1; the D gene is possibly TRBD1 (5 bases). The CDR3 is 11 residues long. Trimming shortened V by 6 bases and J by 8 bases, and 10 bases separated the two germline ends. CDR1 is MNHEY, CDR2 SVGAGI, per germline. CDR3 DNA: TGTGCCAGCAGCGATAGGGGAGAAGCTTTCTTT. This encodes CASSDRGEAFF.

The chain employs TRBV18 and TRBJ1-5, with TRBD1 as a possible D gene (5 bases). CDR3 length: 14 amino acids. Germline lookup yields CDR1 KGHSH and CDR2 LQKENI. V was pared by 3 bases and J by 7 bases, with 13 bases between. CDR3 coding DNA: TGTGCCAGCTCACCGGGACCTTCTGGGCAGCCCCAGCATTTT. Protein product: CASSPGPSGQPQHF. The full variable domain, its missing parts supplied by reference TRBV18 and TRBJ1-5, is NAGVMQNPRHLVRRRGQEARLRCSPMKGHSHVYWYRQLPEEGLKFMVYLQKENIIDESGMPKERFSAEFPKEGPSILRIQQVVRGDSAAYFCASSPGPSGQPQHFGDGTRLSIL.

This clone was observed once. The chain uses TRBV27 and TRBJ2-1; D is ambiguous. This CDR3 has 11 residues. Per germline, CDR1 MNHEY and CDR2 SMNVEV (reference sequence). The germline V and J ends were trimmed by 1 base and 5 bases, with 0 bases remaining between them. CDR3 DNA sequence: TGTGCCAGCAGTTTATACAATGAGCAGTTCTTC. Its translation is CASSLYNEQFF.

Remarks on this clone: Other nucleotide sequences from this sample produce the same CDR3. CDR3 coding DNA: TGTGCCAGCAGCTTGCTCGCAACTAATGAAAAACTGTTTTTT. Translation gives CASSLLATNEKLFF. The chain is built from TRBV5-6 and TRBJ1-4; unclear D gene. This CDR3 region has 14 residues. Germline V gene data show CDR1 as SGHDT and CDR2 as YYEEEE. The V end was cut by 1 base, the J end by 0 bases, with 4 bases between. Based on the CDR3 plus reference TRBV5-6 and TRBJ1-4, the full variable domain is DAGVTQSPTHLIKTRGQQVTLRCSPKSGHDTVSWYQQALGQGPQFIFQYYEEEERQRGNFPDRFSGHQFPNYSSELNVNALLLGDSALYLCASSLLATNEKLFFGSGTQLSVL.

This chain connects TRBV5-1 to TRBJ1-1; 11 bases line up with TRBD1. There are 13 residues in the CDR3. Germline V gene lookup returns CDR1 SGHRS and CDR2 YFSETQ. V shed 4 bases, J shed 7 bases, and the junction held 3 bases outside the gene matches. CDR3 in amino acids: CASSPGQGVEAFF. Here the CDR3 DNA reads TGCGCCAGCAGCCCGGGACAGGGGGTTGAAGCTTTCTTT. The variable domain in full, completed from reference TRBV5-1 and TRBJ1-1, reads KAGVTQTPRYLIKTRGQQVTLSCSPISGHRSVSWYQQTPGQGLQFLFEYFSETQRNKGNFPGRFSGRQFSNSRSEMNVSTLELGDSALYLCASSPGQGVEAFFGQGTRLTVV.

The chain uses TRBV10-1 and TRBJ1-1; D is undetermined. Between the trimmed V and J ends, which lost 7 bases and 3 bases, there was a span of 9 bases. The CDR3 length is 12 residues. Per the germline V gene, CDR1 is WNHNN and CDR2 is SYGVQD (reference sequence). CDR3: CASKKGDTEAFF. The CDR3 DNA is TGCGCCAGCAAGAAGGGCGACACTGAAGCTTTCTTT.

The CDR3 region has the DNA TGCGCCAGCAGCTCCCCTGGGGGCTACGAGCAGTACTTC. Protein: CASSSPGGYEQYF. This rearrangement joins TRBV5-1 to TRBJ2-7; D may correspond to TRBD1 or TRBD2 (5 bases each). The CDR3 is 13 amino acids. V gave up 3 bases and J gave up 3 bases, with 10 bases separating them. From germline, CDR1 is SGHRS and CDR2 YFSETQ.